The rows below give T cell receptor beta chains drawn from one sample of a study of cytomegalovirus exposure and HLA in healthy donors. Clones were read by immunoSEQ multiplex PCR, and TCRdb kept only the in-frame ones, dropping some. The table lists around 160,000 clones, around 73% of them singletons. The sequenced sample was PBMCs. These receptors came from a male donor in good health and CMV-seronegative. The CDR3 runs from the conserved cysteine through the conserved F or W. The order of the fields is clone size, J gene, D gene, V gene, CDR3 protein, CDR3 DNA. D genes are given only for firm matches. The size entry is marked missing in some rows and otherwise reads once, few, many or a size class.

size: NA; J: TRBJ2-3; D: NA; V: TRBV7-3; CDR3: CASSLGLADTQYF; DNA: TGTGCCAGCAGCTTAGGTCTTGCGGATACGCAGTATTTT
size: NA; J: TRBJ1-1; D: TRBD1; V: TRBV5-4; CDR3: CASSSTAGGGNTEAFF; DNA: TGTGCCAGCAGCTCCACAGCAGGGGGAGGTAACACTGAAGCTTTCTTT
size: once; J: TRBJ2-4; D: TRBD1; V: TRBV11-2; CDR3: CASSSWTGENIQYF; DNA: TGTGCCAGCAGCTCGTGGACAGGGGAAAACATTCAGTACTTC
size: NA; J: TRBJ1-4; D: TRBD1; V: TRBV14; CDR3: CASSRTGSNEKLFF; DNA: TGTGCCAGCAGCCGGACAGGTTCTAATGAAAAACTGTTTTTT
size: NA; J: TRBJ1-1; D: TRBD1; V: TRBV5-5; CDR3: CASSSQDRGEAFF; DNA: TGTGCCAGCAGCTCCCAGGACAGGGGGGAAGCTTTCTTT
size: NA; J: TRBJ1-1; D: NA; V: TRBV14; CDR3: CASSLTDSRMNTEAFF; DNA: TGTGCCAGCAGCCTAACCGACTCCCGCATGAACACTGAAGCTTTCTTT
size: NA; J: TRBJ2-5; D: NA; V: TRBV7-9; CDR3: CASSLGVAPETQYF; DNA: TGTGCCAGCAGCTTAGGAGTAGCACCTGAGACCCAGTACTTC
size: NA; J: TRBJ2-1; D: TRBD2; V: TRBV4-2; CDR3: CASSQALAGGPNEQFF; DNA: TGTGCCAGCAGTCAAGCACTAGCGGGAGGGCCGAATGAGCAGTTCTTC
size: NA; J: TRBJ1-3; D: NA; V: TRBV5-1; CDR3: CASSGDKNSGNTIYF; DNA: TGCGCCAGCAGCGGTGACAAAAACTCTGGAAACACCATATATTTT
size: once; J: TRBJ2-7; D: TRBD2; V: TRBV13; CDR3: CASSLGRGSGGSYEQYF; DNA: TGTGCCAGCAGCTTAGGCCGGGGTAGCGGGGGATCCTACGAGCAGTACTTC
size: once; J: TRBJ2-7; D: TRBD1; V: TRBV29-1; CDR3: CSVEDRDRGYEQYF; DNA: TGCAGCGTTGAAGATCGAGACAGGGGCTACGAGCAGTACTTC
size: few; J: TRBJ1-1; D: TRBD1; V: TRBV25-1; CDR3: CASSQHRGGNTEAFF; DNA: TGTGCCAGCAGTCAACACAGGGGAGGGAACACTGAAGCTTTCTTT
size: NA; J: TRBJ2-7; D: TRBD2; V: TRBV7-2; CDR3: CASSLPGLEGEQYF; DNA: TGTGCCAGCAGCTTACCTGGACTAGAGGGCGAGCAGTACTTC